At least ten counts were recorded for the clone carrying this TCR beta chain. No antigen is known for it. The CDR3 runs to 15 residues. Trimming took off 1 base at V and 7 bases at J, with 14 bases between the two ends. Germline lookup yields CDR1 KGHSH and CDR2 LQKENI. The data were taken from a study of T cells in Graves' hyperthyroidism and ophthalmopathy. The wider study: The blood sample was taken at first diagnosis, before treatment began.

Thyroid ultrasound and orbital computed tomography, with clinical symptoms and serum thyroxine and TRAb, informed diagnoses. Points from the study as a whole: Among thyroid clonotypes expanded above 0.001, most also appeared in blood.

Template material for amplifying TCR beta CDR3 regions consisted of RNA transcripts. Researchers ran a first-round RT-PCR on the TCR CDR3 using the HTBI primer set. MiXCR was run by TCRdb on the multiplex PCR reads, yielding one entry per CDR3 protein. The table has around 190,000 distinct CDR3 sequences, 15% to 20% seen once. Sequencing input: blood. The V and J genes are TRBV18 and TRBJ1-5; D gene unclear. The source is a woman aged 45-59 years with Graves' hyperthyroidism. CDR3: CASSPLGLLRQPQHF. The CDR3 DNA is TGTGCCAGCTCACCACTAGGACTCCTGCGGCAGCCCCAGCATTTT.